These 30 T cell receptor beta chains were sequenced from one sample in a study of identical twins. Each CDR3 protein is one row after TCRdb ran MiXCR on the 5' RACE reads. Of 550,000 to 700,000 distinct CDR3 sequences in the sample, around 21% were seen once. These data are also associated with another study on T cells expressing NK-cell markers.

Material for sequencing was PBMCs. The receptors derive from a woman in her late teens or twenties in good health.

V usage is TRBV29-1 and J usage is TRBJ1-2; D perhaps matches TRBD1 (6 bases). CDR3 length: 11 residues. Trimming pared 4 bases from V and 5 bases from J, leaving 8 bases between. Germline V gene lookup returns CDR1 SQVTM and CDR2 ANQGSEA. The CDR3 sequence is CSVAGEYGYTF. CDR3 DNA: TGCAGCGTTGCAGGGGAATATGGCTACACCTTC. Filled out from reference TRBV29-1 and TRBJ1-2, the complete variable domain reads SAVISQKPSRDICQRGTSLTIQCQVDSQVTMMFWYRQQPGQSLTLIATANQGSEATYESGFVIDKFPISRPNLTFSTLTVSNMSPEDSSIYLCSVAGEYGYTFGSGTRLTVV.

The rearrangement uses TRBV20-1 and TRBJ2-1; D remains unclear. The germline V gene encodes CDR1 DFQATT and CDR2 SNEGSKA (reference sequence). V was shortened by 1 base and J by 8 bases, with 6 bases between the two germline ends. The length of the CDR3 is 11 residues. Here the CDR3 reads CSARARYEQFF. CDR3 in DNA: TGCAGTGCTAGAGCTAGGTATGAGCAGTTCTTC.

This clonotype was counted ten times or more. The rearrangement joins TRBV29-1 to TRBJ1-1; D not resolved. The CDR3 sequence is 9 residues long. Trimming cost V 6 bases and J 6 bases, with 5 bases left between them. Germline-derived CDR1 and CDR2 are SQVTM and ANQGSEA. CDR3 sequence: CSVPPEAFF. The CDR3, as DNA: TGCAGCGTCCCCCCTGAAGCTTTCTTT. The whole variable domain, filled in from reference TRBV29-1 and TRBJ1-1, reads SAVISQKPSRDICQRGTSLTIQCQVDSQVTMMFWYRQQPGQSLTLIATANQGSEATYESGFVIDKFPISRPNLTFSTLTVSNMSPEDSSIYLCSVPPEAFFGQGTRLTVV.

The chain has TRBV6-5 and TRBJ1-2, with D possibly matching TRBD1 (5 bases). Germline V CDR1 and CDR2: MNHEY, SVGAGI. V dropped 0 bases and J dropped 8 bases, with 22 bases sitting between them. This CDR3 spans 17 amino acids. The DNA for the CDR3 is TGTGCCAGCAGTTACTCGTCGGACACCTCTTTGGCGGGGGGCTACACCTTC. Translated, it gives CASSYSSDTSLAGGYTF.

J is TRBJ2-7 and V is TRBV4-2, with a tentative D call TRBD2 (6 bases). V was trimmed by 3 bases and J by 3 bases, leaving 15 bases between them. Germline-derived CDR1 and CDR2 are LGHNA and YNFKEQ. CDR3 length: 15 amino acids. The CDR3 protein is CASSQGGNIRYEQYF. The DNA for the CDR3 is TGTGCCAGCAGCCAGGGGGGAAATATTCGCTACGAGCAGTACTTC.

The rearrangement links TRBV5-6 to TRBJ2-3, with 8 nucleotides matching TRBD1. The CDR3 is 17 amino acids. Germline CDR1 is SGHDT and CDR2 is YYEEEE. The J segment lost 0 bases and the V segment lost 4 bases, leaving 10 bases of the junction unmatched. The CDR3 sequence is CASSGGDRRSSTDTQYF. The CDR3 nucleotides read TGTGCCAGCAGCGGTGGGGACAGGCGATCTAGCACAGATACGCAGTATTTT.

This clonotype was seen more than once but under ten times. The genes are TRBV12-3 or TRBV12-4 and TRBJ1-2; 8 bases are shared with TRBD1. Trimming took 1 base from V and 4 from J; bases not matched to a gene: 5. CDR3 size: 15 residues. In DNA form, the CDR3 reads TGTGCCAGCAGTTTAGACAGGGGGTTTATCTATGGCTACACCTTC. This gives the protein CASSLDRGFIYGYTF.

The chain uses TRBV12-3 or TRBV12-4 and TRBJ2-7; 15 bases align to TRBD2. The trim removed 4 bases at V and 6 bases at J, leaving 13 bases unmatched. The CDR3 is 18 residues long. CDR3 sequence: CASSSRQGLAGGHLEQYF. CDR3 nucleotide sequence: TGTGCCAGCAGTTCGAGACAGGGACTAGCGGGAGGTCACCTCGAGCAGTACTTC.

The sample holds a few counts of this clonotype. This chain uses TRBV20-1 with TRBJ2-2; D unclear. V was pared by 5 bases and J by 6 bases, with 10 bases between. The length of the CDR3 is 12 residues. Germline-derived CDR1 and CDR2 are DFQATT and SNEGSKA (reference sequence). This CDR3 reads CSASDPPGELFF. CDR3 in DNA: TGCAGTGCTTCTGACCCCCCCGGGGAGCTGTTTTTT.

The table lists this clonotype with a few counts. The rearrangement uses TRBV30 and TRBJ2-2; D remains ambiguous. This CDR3 has 12 amino acids. The germline V gene encodes CDR1 GTSNPN and CDR2 SVGIG (reference sequence). Trimming took 2 bases from V and 6 from J, leaving 7 bases between them. Here the CDR3 DNA reads TGTGCCTGGAGTAATAGGGCCGGGGAGCTGTTTTTT. This sequence encodes CAWSNRAGELFF.

The rearrangement uses TRBV12-3 or TRBV12-4 and TRBJ2-5; weak D call: TRBD2 (5 bases). The CDR3 spans 12 residues. V lost 8 bases to trimming and J lost 3 bases, with 10 bases between them. The CDR3 nucleotides are TGTGCCAGCGGCCTGAGGGAAGAGACCCAGTACTTC. This translates into CASGLREETQYF.

This clonotype was recorded at least ten times. The chain has TRBV14 and TRBJ2-1, with D tentatively TRBD1 (11 bases). The length of the CDR3 is 19 residues. Per the germline V gene, CDR1 is SGHDN and CDR2 is FVKESK. V was shortened by 8 bases and J by 8 bases, with 34 bases between the two germline ends. The CDR3 is CASRPGTGGPSGSRHEQFF. CDR3 bases: TGTGCCAGCCGTCCCGGGACAGGGGGTCCTAGCGGGAGTCGCCATGAGCAGTTCTTC.

J is TRBJ2-1 and V is TRBV12-3 or TRBV12-4, with a tentative D call TRBD1 (6 bases). The CDR3 consists of 15 residues. V gave up 6 bases and J gave up 0 bases, with 12 bases separating them. The CDR3 DNA is TGTGCCAGCAGGGGAGCGGACAGCTCCTACAATGAGCAGTTCTTC. This codes for CASRGADSSYNEQFF.

This chain connects TRBV20-1 to TRBJ1-4, with D uncertain. In germline, CDR1 is DFQATT, CDR2 SNEGSKA (reference sequence). Trimming removed 6 bases at V and 10 bases at J, with 15 bases between. This CDR3 is built from 12 residues. CDR3 sequence (DNA): TGCAGTGCCCCTGACTCCGGAGGAAAACTGTTTTTT. Translation: CSAPDSGGKLFF.

The V and J genes are TRBV6-5 and TRBJ1-5; D is undetermined. From germline, CDR1 is MNHEY and CDR2 SVGAGI. Trimming left V 2 bases short and J 4 bases short, with 6 bases between. The CDR3 totals 13 residues. The CDR3: CASSYKGNQPQHF. CDR3 DNA: TGTGCCAGCAGTTACAAGGGAAATCAGCCCCAGCATTTT.

The chain joins TRBV11-2 to TRBJ2-7, with unresolved D. This CDR3 comprises 16 residues. Germline assignment: CDR1 SGHAT and CDR2 FQNNGV. Trimming left V 5 bases short and J 0 bases short, with 17 bases between. This CDR3 is CASSLYGGPSSYEQYF. Written as DNA, the CDR3 is TGTGCCAGCAGCCTTTACGGCGGCCCGAGCTCCTACGAGCAGTACTTC.

This clonotype showed up many times. The V call is TRBV10-3, the J call TRBJ1-6, with 7 bases that match TRBD1. V lost 6 bases to trimming and J lost 7 bases; unmatched junction nucleotides: 6. From germline, CDR1 is ENHRY and CDR2 SYGVKD. The CDR3 length is 14 residues. As DNA, the CDR3 is TGTGCCATCAGAGTCGACAGGGAGAATTCACCCCTCCACTTT. Its translation is CAIRVDRENSPLHF.

This clonotype was picked up a small number of times. The rearrangement joins TRBV7-2 to TRBJ2-7, with D possibly TRBD2 on 6 matching bases. The CDR3 is made up of 15 amino acids. Germline V gives CDR1 SGHTA, CDR2 FQGNSA. Trimming shortened V by 0 bases and J by 2 bases, and 11 bases separated the two germline ends. CDR3 sequence reads: CASSLAVAAAYEQYF. CDR3 in DNA: TGTGCCAGCAGCTTAGCGGTAGCGGCTGCCTACGAGCAGTACTTC.

This clonotype was picked up a small number of times. One end of the junction varies from germline; a read error may be responsible. The chain joins TRBV6-1 to TRBJ2-1; 16 bases line up with TRBD2. Germline CDR1 MNHNS, CDR2 SASEGT. The CDR3 extends over 15 amino acids. The CDR3 DNA reads TGTGCCAGCAGAAAACCGGGACTAGCGGGGGGGCCTTTGGGCTTC. It encodes CASRKPGLAGGPLGF.

This clonotype was counted at least ten times. The chain couples TRBV12-3 or TRBV12-4 to TRBJ2-5; D call uncertain. The CDR3 spans 14 residues. V lost 2 bases to trimming and J lost 4 bases, with 11 bases between them. The DNA for the CDR3 is TGTGCCAGCAGTTTAACGGGTATCGGAGAGACCCAGTACTTC. It specifies CASSLTGIGETQYF.

Only a few counts were recorded for this clonotype. J is TRBJ2-1 and V is TRBV7-8, with TRBD2 matching over 10 bases. The CDR3 sequence is 15 residues long. J gave up 4 bases and V 6 bases, and 6 bases lay outside the gene matches. Looked up from germline, CDR1 is SGHVS and CDR2 is FQNEAQ. The CDR3 DNA follows: TGTGCCAGCAGTTTTAGCGGGGGGCAATACAATGAGCAGTTCTTC. Translated, it gives CASSFSGGQYNEQFF. Full variable domain (rest looked up from reference TRBV7-8 and TRBJ2-1): GAGVSQSPRYKVAKRGQDVALRCDPISGHVSLFWYQQALGQGPEFLTYFQNEAQLDKSGLPSDRFFAERPEGSVSTLKIQRTQQEDSAVYLCASSFSGGQYNEQFFGPGTRLTVL.

This CDR3 reads CASSQESRGGYEQYF. CDR3 in DNA: TGCGCCAGCAGCCAAGAATCCCGGGGGGGATACGAGCAGTACTTC. The rearrangement joins TRBV4-3 to TRBJ2-7, with 8 bases that match TRBD2. In germline, CDR1 is LGHNA, CDR2 YSLEER. This CDR3 region has 15 residues. Trimming removed 0 bases from V and 4 bases from J; junction bases left unmatched: 5.

This clonotype occurred a few times. The V gene is TRBV10-3, the J gene TRBJ2-5; 11 bases are a match to TRBD2. This CDR3 has 13 amino acids. Trimming cost V 10 bases and J 2 bases; bases outside gene matches: 3. CDR1 ENHRY and CDR2 SYGVKD come from the germline V gene. CDR3 residues: CATGTSGQETQYF. DNA for the CDR3: TGTGCCACAGGGACTAGCGGACAAGAGACCCAGTACTTC.

The table lists this clonotype with a few counts. The chain uses TRBV15 and TRBJ2-4, with a weak D call TRBD2 (6 bases). This CDR3 is built from 12 residues. V lost 5 bases, J lost 5 bases, and 7 bases lay in between. CDR1 is LNHNV, CDR2 YYDKDF, per germline (reference sequence). The CDR3 here is CATSGEENIQYF. The CDR3 bases are TGTGCCACCAGCGGGGAGGAAAACATTCAGTACTTC.

In this sample, this clonotype turned up a few times. The chain carries TRBV10-2 and TRBJ1-2; D not resolved. Germline V gene lookup returns CDR1 WSHSY and CDR2 SAAADI. The CDR3 sequence is 11 residues long. Trimming pared 3 bases from V and 3 bases from J, leaving 2 bases between. CDR3 DNA: TGCGCCAGCAGTGATCACTATGGCTACACCTTC. Translation: CASSDHYGYTF.

This chain connects TRBV12-3 or TRBV12-4 to TRBJ1-6; D is unresolved. V lost 6 bases and J 8 bases, leaving 14 bases between the germline ends. The CDR3 has 14 residues. Written as DNA, the CDR3 is TGTGCCAGCAGGGGAGTTGACGGTTATTCACCCCTCCACTTT. Protein product: CASRGVDGYSPLHF.

The chain is built from TRBV7-2 and TRBJ2-7; D perhaps matches TRBD2 (5 bases). The CDR3 consists of 12 residues. The germline V gene encodes CDR1 SGHTA and CDR2 FQGNSA. The V end lost 2 bases, the J end lost 9 bases, and 11 bases lay between the germline ends. The CDR3 region has the DNA TGTGCCAGCAGCTTAACTAGTACGGTGCAGTACTTC. It translates to CASSLTSTVQYF.

The V and J genes are TRBV7-9 and TRBJ1-1, with D tentatively TRBD1 (5 bases). V shed 6 bases and J shed 11 bases, with 16 bases lying between them. CDR1 SEHNR and CDR2 FQNEAQ come from the germline V gene (reference sequence). This CDR3 is 12 amino acids long. In DNA form, the CDR3 reads TGTGCCAGCAGTGACAGTGATCGATCTGCTTTCTTT. Translating it yields CASSDSDRSAFF.

The genes are TRBV20-1 and TRBJ2-2; TRBD1 agrees at 10 bases. The germline gives CDR1 DFQATT, CDR2 SNEGSKA (reference sequence). V lost 0 bases to trimming and J lost 7 bases; unmatched junction nucleotides: 8. This CDR3 has 16 amino acids. The CDR3 coding sequence is TGCAGTGCTAGAGATCCGCGACAGGGGGCGGTCGGGGAGCTGTTTTTT. Amino acids: CSARDPRQGAVGELFF.

The chain uses TRBV20-1 and TRBJ2-1; no firm D call. The CDR3 length is 12 residues. Trimming left V 3 bases short and J 8 bases short, with 11 bases between. CDR1 and CDR2 (germline): DFQATT, SNEGSKA (reference sequence). CDR3 protein: CSARSRVHEQFF. The CDR3 bases are TGCAGTGCTAGGAGCCGCGTACATGAGCAGTTCTTC.